This T cell receptor beta chain is from a study of T cells after yellow fever vaccination. TCRdb reprocessed the 5' RACE reads via MiXCR and lists one record per CDR3 protein. The sample holds around 140,000 distinct CDR3 sequences, 7.7% seen once. This clonotype has at least ten counts. What it recognizes is unknown. In germline, CDR1 is SEHNR, CDR2 FQNEAQ (reference sequence). V lost 6 bases, J lost 2 bases, and 14 bases lay in between. There are 15 residues in the CDR3. General observations from the study: A small proportion of clonotypes was detected in both the CD4 and CD8 compartments. Abundant bulk-population clonotypes could contaminate the FACS-sorted repertoires.

The chain joins TRBV7-9 to TRBJ1-5; D not certain. The sample consisted of CD4+ T cells sorted from PBMCs, taken 5 days after the yellow fever booster vaccination. This sequence was found in a young man who received the YFV17D yellow fever vaccine. The CDR3 DNA sequence: TGTGCCAGCAGTCCATCGGGTATCGGCAATCAGCCCCAGCATTTT. Translation: CASSPSGIGNQPQHF.